This passage covers 18 T cell receptor beta chains from one sample sequenced in a study of cytomegalovirus exposure and HLA in healthy donors. Primers for the PCR totalled 60 Vbeta and 13 Jbeta. Measured with immunoSEQ multiplex PCR; TCRdb has only the in-frame clones, and not every one. The sample has approximately 100,000 clones, 60% to 75% seen once. Input material: PBMCs. These receptor sequences come from a male donor in good health and CMV-seropositive.

This clone appeared a single time. This chain uses TRBV29-1 with TRBJ1-1; D unclear. The CDR3 totals 13 residues. Trimming took off 7 bases at V and 6 bases at J, with 18 bases between the two ends. Germline CDR1 SQVTM, CDR2 ANQGSEA. The CDR3 here is CSGAGRGEAEAFF. The CDR3 DNA follows: TGCAGCGGCGCGGGCCGGGGAGAGGCTGAAGCTTTCTTT. The full variable domain, rest sourced from reference TRBV29-1 and TRBJ1-1, is SAVISQKPSRDICQRGTSLTIQCQVDSQVTMMFWYRQQPGQSLTLIATANQGSEATYESGFVIDKFPISRPNLTFSTLTVSNMSPEDSSIYLCSGAGRGEAEAFFGQGTRLTVV.

The rearrangement links TRBV5-4 to TRBJ1-2; D is unclear. The germline CDR1 and CDR2 sequences are SGHNT and YYREEE (reference sequence). This CDR3 has 15 residues. Trimming removed 3 bases from V and 4 bases from J, with 16 bases in between. The CDR3 DNA sequence: TGTGCCAGCAGCTCGCGTGATGGGCCTGGCTATGGCTACACCTTC. Its translation: CASSSRDGPGYGYTF.

The gene calls are TRBV9 and TRBJ1-1; a possible D gene is TRBD1 (6 bases). CDR3 length: 14 amino acids. Germline V gives CDR1 SGDLS, CDR2 YYNGEE. Trimming left V 4 bases short and J 5 bases short, with 15 bases between. CDR3 protein: CASSPQQGRTEAFF. CDR3 coding DNA: TGTGCCAGCAGCCCCCAACAGGGAAGGACTGAAGCTTTCTTT.

This clone has a handful of counts. The chain is built from TRBV5-1 and TRBJ2-1; 7 bases fit TRBD2. The CDR3 contains 14 residues. Germline CDR1 and CDR2: SGHRS and YFSETQ. V lost 9 bases and J lost 7; bases outside the gene matches: 13. The CDR3 DNA reads TGCGCCACAGCGGCTACTAGCGTGGTGAATGAGCAGTTCTTC. This codes for CATAATSVVNEQFF.

The chain uses TRBV7-9 and TRBJ2-5; D might be TRBD1 (6 bases). CDR3 length equals 16 residues. Germline CDR1 is SEHNR and CDR2 is FQNEAQ (reference sequence). Trimming cost V 4 bases and J 2 bases, with 17 bases left between them. Here the CDR3 reads CASSSLWGQGQETQYF. In DNA, the CDR3 is TGTGCCAGCAGCTCCCTTTGGGGGCAGGGGCAAGAGACCCAGTACTTC.

The chain carries TRBV2 and TRBJ1-1, with D perhaps TRBD1 (5 bases). Germline CDR1 reads SNHLY; CDR2 reads FYNNEI. V lost 4 bases and J 4 bases, leaving 10 bases between the germline ends. The CDR3 extends over 13 amino acids. The CDR3: CASSVGEGTEAFF. The CDR3 DNA reads as TGTGCCAGCAGTGTGGGGGAGGGCACTGAAGCTTTCTTT.

This clone was seen only once. V is TRBV29-1 and J is TRBJ1-1; the D gene is possibly TRBD1 (5 bases). Germline values: CDR1 SQVTM, CDR2 ANQGSEA. The CDR3 has 14 amino acids. V was trimmed by 3 bases and J by 1 base, leaving 12 bases between them. The CDR3 DNA sequence: TGCAGCGTTGATGGTCAGGGCGCGAACACTGAAGCTTTCTTT. Its translation is CSVDGQGANTEAFF.

For the CDR3, the DNA is TGTGCCAGCAGCTTAGAGAGGCGGGGGGAAAAACTGTTTTTT. Amino acids: CASSLERRGEKLFF. The rearrangement links TRBV7-9 to TRBJ1-4; D may be TRBD1 (5 bases). CDR3 length: 14 residues. Germline CDR1 reads SEHNR; CDR2 reads FQNEAQ (reference sequence). V was pared by 1 base and J by 8 bases, with 11 bases between.

This clone was detected a few times. The J gene is TRBJ1-2, the V gene TRBV29-1, with 7 bases aligning to TRBD1. Germline CDR1 reads SQVTM; CDR2 reads ANQGSEA. With 3 bases clipped from V and 6 bases from J, the junction kept 10 bases outside the gene matches. There are 14 residues in the CDR3. CDR3 protein: CSVDPPPQGDGYTF. CDR3 DNA: TGCAGCGTTGACCCCCCTCCCCAGGGGGATGGCTACACCTTC.

The chain combines TRBV4-3 with TRBJ2-3; TRBD2 matches at 8 bases. Germline V CDR1 and CDR2: LGHNA, YSLEER. The length of the CDR3 is 20 residues. V dropped 1 base and J dropped 2; count of bases not matched to a gene: 17. This chain's CDR3 is CASSQVWGGRLPKNTDTQYF. CDR3 bases: TGCGCCAGCAGCCAAGTCTGGGGCGGGAGGTTACCGAAAAACACAGATACGCAGTATTTT.

The chain uses TRBV27 and TRBJ1-1; D is unclear. The CDR3 loop spans 16 amino acids. The V end lost 10 bases, the J end lost 0 bases, and 21 bases lay between the germline ends. Germline loops: CDR1 MNHEY, CDR2 SMNVEV (reference sequence). The CDR3 nucleotides read TGTGCCACCAAAACCCCCGGGAGAAATATGAACACTGAAGCTTTCTTT. Its translation is CATKTPGRNMNTEAFF.

V gene TRBV2 combines with J gene TRBJ2-1; possibly TRBD1 for D (5 bases). The CDR3 covers 13 residues. Germline values: CDR1 SNHLY, CDR2 FYNNEI. V was clipped by 8 bases and J by 4 bases, with 12 bases between them. The DNA for the CDR3 is TGTGCCAGCTGTCGGAACAGGTACAATGAGCAGTTCTTC. Protein product: CASCRNRYNEQFF. Supplemented by reference TRBV2 and TRBJ2-1, the full variable domain reads EPEVTQTPSHQVTQMGQEVILRCVPISNHLYFYWYRQILGQKVEFLVSFYNNEISEKSEIFDDQFSVERPDGSNFTLKIRSTKLEDSAMYFCASCRNRYNEQFFGPGTRLTVL.

The V and J genes are TRBV7-2 and TRBJ2-2; 13 nucleotides match TRBD2. V lost 5 bases, J lost 5 bases, and 2 bases stayed unmatched. CDR1 and CDR2 (germline): SGHTA, FQGNSA. The CDR3 is made up of 15 amino acids. The CDR3 sequence is CASSRTSGGTGELFF. In DNA, the CDR3 is TGTGCCAGCAGCCGGACTAGCGGGGGTACCGGGGAGCTGTTTTTT.

This chain links TRBV28 with TRBJ1-2, with TRBD1 matching 8 bases. The CDR3 runs 15 residues. The junction had 6 bases not matched to a gene; V was cut back by 2 bases and J by 4 bases. Germline-derived CDR1 and CDR2 are MDHEN and SYDVKM. CDR3 in amino acids: CASSLVAGGFYGYTF. CDR3 bases: TGTGCCAGCAGTTTAGTTGCAGGGGGCTTCTATGGCTACACCTTC.

The V and J genes are TRBV7-9 and TRBJ1-1; 9 bases are shared with TRBD1. The CDR3 consists of 15 residues. J was trimmed by 7 bases and V by 8 bases; bases with no gene match: 14. Germline V lookup: CDR1 SEHNR, CDR2 FQNEAQ (reference sequence). In DNA, the CDR3 is TGTGCCAGCGGAATAAGACAGGGGGGGAAGGGTGAAGCTTTCTTT. It yields the protein CASGIRQGGKGEAFF.

The chain combines TRBV5-1 with TRBJ1-1; possibly TRBD1 for D (5 bases). V gave up 2 bases and J gave up 7 bases, with 15 bases separating them. CDR3 size: 14 residues. Germline CDR1 SGHRS, CDR2 YFSETQ. CDR3 DNA sequence: TGCGCCAGCAGCTTAGGGTCAGGGAAAGGTGAAGCTTTCTTT. Encoded protein: CASSLGSGKGEAFF.

The chain is built from TRBV28 and TRBJ1-1; D is possibly TRBD1 (6 bases). Germline V CDR1 and CDR2: MDHEN, SYDVKM. V lost 9 bases and J 5 bases, leaving 16 bases between the germline ends. This CDR3 contains 13 residues. CDR3 in DNA: TGTGCCAGTCCTACAGGGACCGGAACTGAAGCTTTCTTT. Its protein product is CASPTGTGTEAFF.

The chain carries TRBV4-3 and TRBJ2-5; D may be TRBD2 (5 bases). Germline CDR1 is LGHNA and CDR2 is YSLEER. The CDR3 has 14 residues. The V and J ends lost 4 bases and 0 bases respectively, with 9 bases between them. The CDR3: CASSLRTHQETQYF. CDR3 in DNA: TGCGCCAGCAGCCTCCGGACTCACCAAGAGACCCAGTACTTC.